This T cell receptor (beta chain) is from a study of shared clonotypes between healthy human individuals. To note about this clone: Its antigen remains unknown.

Sorted subsets were amplified in replicate PCRs using approximately 0.2 ug DNA, approximately 30,000 T cell genomes. The table came from immunoSEQ multiplex PCR; TCRdb's copy has only in-frame clones and leaves some out. This table holds approximately 330,000 clones, around 70% found once. The CDR3 is made up of 16 amino acids. J lost 2 bases, V lost 6 bases, and 10 bases had no gene match. Per germline, CDR1 ENHRY and CDR2 SYGVKD. Notes on the study in general: On the whole, naive subsets had larger estimated richness than memory subsets had. Non-shared clonotypes were found to have lower generation probabilities than the clonotypes that were shared by all four of the sorted-subset donors.

The specimen sequenced was memory CD4+ T cells sorted from blood. Stated subset: CD45RA-negative fraction. The sequence was obtained from a man under 40 in good health. The chain is built from TRBV10-3 and TRBJ2-3; 8 bases fit TRBD1. CDR3 nucleotide sequence: TGTGCCATCAGGTTCAAAGGACAGGGAAACACAGATACGCAGTATTTT. Its translation is CAIRFKGQGNTDTQYF.